A selection of T cell receptor beta chains follows, all from one sample in a study of tumor and adjacent non-tumor tissue in lung cancer. TCRdb redid the calling of the multiplex PCR reads with MiXCR, one entry per CDR3 protein. The sample has 65,000 to 70,000 distinct CDR3 sequences; roughly 60% are singletons. What was sequenced was lung tumor tissue. The receptor set was obtained from a man between 45 and 60 years old with non-small cell lung cancer. CDR3s include the opening cysteine and the closing phenylalanine or tryptophan.

J gene,V gene,CDR3 protein
TRBJ2-1,TRBV11-2,CASSLEQDYNEQFF
TRBJ1-1,TRBV20-1,CSAPRQEATGAFF
TRBJ1-5,TRBV28,CTSNLGPGRPQHF
TRBJ2-3,TRBV11-1,CASSSSGNSDMQYF
TRBJ1-5,TRBV10-2,CASSPDRGGQPQHF
TRBJ2-2,TRBV6-6,CASSYSSATNTGELFF
TRBJ2-7,TRBV5-1,CASSLRQGANEQYF
TRBJ2-1,TRBV20-1,CSARGTDPTQQFF
TRBJ2-1,TRBV6-5,CASTRGSYNEQFF
TRBJ2-2,TRBV4-2,CASSLTGSPPGELLF
TRBJ2-3,TRBV6-6,CASSYDRVPSGRVADTQYF
TRBJ2-5,TRBV11-1,CATRGEGGGTQYF
TRBJ1-2,TRBV6-1,CASSEAGWEGFYGYTF
TRBJ1-1,TRBV20-1,CSATQGSWNTEAFF
TRBJ1-2,TRBV4-1,CSRSQDWEGRIGYTF
TRBJ2-1,TRBV10-3,CAISEGLAGGDNEQFF
TRBJ2-3,TRBV11-2,CASTPESGRAYF
TRBJ1-2,TRBV5-1,CASSSTANYGHTF
TRBJ2-7,TRBV29-1,CSATPSGLDEQYF
TRBJ2-7,TRBV5-1,CASSLARTYEQYF
TRBJ1-5,TRBV2,CASSAAIDGNQPQHF
TRBJ2-7,TRBV29-1,CSFRQGAGEQYF
TRBJ2-7,TRBV11-2,CASSVGGNEQYF
TRBJ2-7,TRBV5-1,CASSLAPSGAFEQYF
TRBJ2-7,TRBV11-1,CTGSLSGLLEQYF
TRBJ2-1,TRBV5-1,CASSLGQGARANEQFF
TRBJ2-1,TRBV20-1,CSAPPLGDNEQFF
TRBJ2-2,TRBV4-2,CASFSGNSEELFF
TRBJ1-4,TRBV7-9,CASSLAEVSEKLFF
TRBJ1-6,TRBV6-5,CANTPGTRVNLPLHF
TRBJ2-7,TRBV28,CATAVGTGGAGGRRYEQYF
TRBJ1-1,TRBV6-5,CASSYRRGINTEAFF
TRBJ1-1,TRBV28,CASSILQRRGVAFF
TRBJ2-1,TRBV6-6,CASSPLQGGDNEQFF
TRBJ1-2,TRBV7-9,CASSDEGGALYSAIYGYTF
TRBJ1-1,TRBV10-3,CAITGTVNTEAFF
TRBJ2-2,TRBV7-9,CTSSFGGGNTGELFF
TRBJ2-1,TRBV7-8,CASSLAPGVGSRQFF
TRBJ2-3,TRBV20-1,CGARLDLTDTQYF
TRBJ2-7,TRBV2,CASGDYVQYF
TRBJ2-3,TRBV11-2,CASGRRLAKSTDTQYF
TRBJ2-7,TRBV12-3/TRBV12-4,CASSRDRGKYEQYF
TRBJ2-3,TRBV11-1,CASSPGPSGFADTQYF
TRBJ2-4,TRBV5-1,CASSFDAKIQYF
TRBJ1-5,TRBV20-1,CSARGQDNQPQHF
TRBJ2-3,TRBV28,CAGRMPGGGGTDTQYF
TRBJ2-5,TRBV6-5,CARSFPETQYF
TRBJ1-1,TRBV10-3,CAISESGRDLNTEAFF
TRBJ2-4,TRBV20-1,CSAPAPLQGNIVKNIQYF